One TCR beta chain is described in this entry. Its matching antigen is unknown. These data are taken from a study of T cells in localized non-small cell lung cancer. Overall study findings and caveats: Clonality peaked in uninvolved adjacent lung rather than tumor. Median roughly 57 top-100 tumor clones were shared with paired adjacent lung. Because researchers sequenced only one region of the tumor, heterogeneity is still possible. Longer overall survival was linked to higher blood T cell density.

TCRdb's table, derived via immunoSEQ multiplex PCR, lists solely in-frame clones and lacks some. Here the sample spans roughly 21,000 clones, over 75% being singletons. The CDR3 is 16 residues long. Germline CDR1 and CDR2: SGHRS and YFSETQ. With 4 bases clipped from V and 5 bases from J, the junction kept 14 bases outside the gene matches. V and J are TRBV5-1 and TRBJ2-5; TRBD1 matches at 7 bases. Here the sequenced sample was peripheral blood mononuclear cells, taken before any cancer treatment. The sequence was collected from a male donor aged 60 or over with stage II lung adenocarcinoma. CDR3 nucleotide sequence: TGCGCCAGCAGCCCCGGGACAGATTCCCTAGGGGAGACCCAGTACTTC. Its protein is CASSPGTDSLGETQYF.